A selection of T cell receptor beta chains follows, all from one sample in a study of yellow fever vaccine responses in identical twins. TCRdb re-called the RT-PCR reads with MiXCR, one entry per CDR3 protein. The sample consists of about 19,000 distinct CDR3 sequences, roughly 70% of them appearing once. Sequencing used T cells from blood (PBMCs), unsorted or a sorted subset (not recorded which), obtained before or after yellow fever vaccination (not recorded which). All receptors come from a woman aged 18-29 years who received the yellow fever vaccine. CDR3s include the opening cysteine and the closing phenylalanine or tryptophan. D genes are given only for firm matches. Size is stated for part of the rows, as once, few or many counts, or as a class when the clone is expanded.

j_call: TRBJ2-1; d_call: TRBD2; clone_size: -; v_call: TRBV29-1; cdr3_length: 17; cdr3_nt: TGCAGCGTTGAAGAAGCGGGGGGGTTCCTTTTAGGCAATGAGCAGTTCTTC; cdr3_aa: CSVEEAGGFLLGNEQFF
j_call: TRBJ1-1; d_call: TRBD1; clone_size: -; v_call: TRBV18; cdr3_length: 17; cdr3_nt: TGTGCCAGCTCACCATTTATTTTAGGACAGGGGGCTGCTGAAGCTTTCTTT; cdr3_aa: CASSPFILGQGAAEAFF
j_call: TRBJ2-7; d_call: TRBD1; clone_size: -; v_call: TRBV7-9; cdr3_length: 15; cdr3_nt: TGTGCCAGCAGCAATCCCGGGACAGGGTCGTACGAGCAGTACTTC; cdr3_aa: CASSNPGTGSYEQYF
j_call: TRBJ2-1; d_call: -; clone_size: -; v_call: TRBV18; cdr3_length: 15; cdr3_nt: TGTGCCAGCTCACCAGTCGGACAGCCCTACAATGAGCAGTTCTTC; cdr3_aa: CASSPVGQPYNEQFF
j_call: TRBJ1-2; d_call: TRBD1; clone_size: -; v_call: TRBV18; cdr3_length: 16; cdr3_nt: TGTGCCAGCTCACCACCTGGGACAGGGGCTAACTATGGCTACACCTTC; cdr3_aa: CASSPPGTGANYGYTF
j_call: TRBJ2-1; d_call: TRBD1; clone_size: -; v_call: TRBV29-1; cdr3_length: 13; cdr3_nt: TGCAGCGTCGACAGGGGCCAGTACAATGAGCAGTTCTTC; cdr3_aa: CSVDRGQYNEQFF
j_call: TRBJ2-1; d_call: TRBD2; clone_size: -; v_call: TRBV4-2; cdr3_length: 16; cdr3_nt: TGTGCCAGCAGCCGGGGAACGGGGGGATCTTACAATGAGCAGTTCTTC; cdr3_aa: CASSRGTGGSYNEQFF
j_call: TRBJ2-1; d_call: TRBD2; clone_size: -; v_call: TRBV27; cdr3_length: 15; cdr3_nt: TGTGCCAGCAGTTTATATGGTAGCGGGGCCGATGAGCAGTTCTTC; cdr3_aa: CASSLYGSGADEQFF
j_call: TRBJ1-1; d_call: TRBD1; clone_size: -; v_call: TRBV28; cdr3_length: 15; cdr3_nt: TGTGCCAGCACCCCCCCTGGTACAGGGGCCACTGAAGCTTTCTTT; cdr3_aa: CASTPPGTGATEAFF
j_call: TRBJ1-2; d_call: -; clone_size: once; v_call: TRBV9; cdr3_length: 15; cdr3_nt: TGTGCCAGCAGCGCCTTAGTAGGGGTGACCTATGGCTACACCTTC; cdr3_aa: CASSALVGVTYGYTF
j_call: TRBJ1-4; d_call: -; clone_size: -; v_call: TRBV4-3; cdr3_length: 16; cdr3_nt: TGCGCCAGCAGCCAAGAACGAGCAGTAAATAATGAAAAACTGTTTTTT; cdr3_aa: CASSQERAVNNEKLFF
j_call: TRBJ1-1; d_call: -; clone_size: -; v_call: TRBV5-5; cdr3_length: 16; cdr3_nt: TGTGCCAGCAGCTTGGCGTATGGGGAGGGGAACACTGAAGCTTTCTTT; cdr3_aa: CASSLAYGEGNTEAFF
j_call: TRBJ2-5; d_call: TRBD2; clone_size: -; v_call: TRBV10-3; cdr3_length: 16; cdr3_nt: TGTGCCATCAGTGACCGGACTAGCGGGGGCCAAGAGACCCAGTACTTC; cdr3_aa: CAISDRTSGGQETQYF
j_call: TRBJ1-3; d_call: -; clone_size: few; v_call: TRBV29-1; cdr3_length: 14; cdr3_nt: TGCAGCGTTGATACAGGGCACTCTGGAAACACCATATATTTT; cdr3_aa: CSVDTGHSGNTIYF
j_call: TRBJ2-5; d_call: -; clone_size: -; v_call: TRBV18; cdr3_length: 14; cdr3_nt: TGTGCCAGCTCACCACTAAGGGTTAGAGAGACCCAGTACTTC; cdr3_aa: CASSPLRVRETQYF
j_call: TRBJ2-2; d_call: TRBD2; clone_size: -; v_call: TRBV18; cdr3_length: 18; cdr3_nt: TGTGCCAGCTCACCTAGCGGGGGGGTCTTCGCGAACACCGGGGAGCTGTTTTTT; cdr3_aa: CASSPSGGVFANTGELFF
j_call: TRBJ2-2; d_call: -; clone_size: -; v_call: TRBV21-1; cdr3_length: 16; cdr3_nt: TGTGCCAGCAGCAAAGGACTAGCGGGACCCACCGGGGAGCTGTTTTTT; cdr3_aa: CASSKGLAGPTGELFF
j_call: TRBJ1-5; d_call: -; clone_size: -; v_call: TRBV2; cdr3_length: 15; cdr3_nt: TGTGCGACCGCCCGTACCCAGGGTAGCAATCAGCCCCAGCATTTT; cdr3_aa: CATARTQGSNQPQHF
j_call: TRBJ2-1; d_call: TRBD2; clone_size: -; v_call: TRBV4-1; cdr3_length: 16; cdr3_nt: TGCGCCAGCAGCCAAGAGGGCAGCGGGAAGGGCAATGAGCAGTTCTTC; cdr3_aa: CASSQEGSGKGNEQFF
j_call: TRBJ2-3; d_call: -; clone_size: -; v_call: TRBV19; cdr3_length: 11; cdr3_nt: TGTGCCAGTAGTGTTAGAGATACGCAGTATTTT; cdr3_aa: CASSVRDTQYF
j_call: TRBJ1-6; d_call: -; clone_size: once; v_call: TRBV6-1; cdr3_length: 15; cdr3_nt: TGTGCCAGCAGGTCTAGGAACGCAAATAATTCACCCCTCCACTTT; cdr3_aa: CASRSRNANNSPLHF
j_call: TRBJ2-3; d_call: -; clone_size: -; v_call: TRBV9; cdr3_length: 13; cdr3_nt: TGTGCCAGCAGCGTACGGTCTTCAGATACGCAGTATTTT; cdr3_aa: CASSVRSSDTQYF
j_call: TRBJ2-2; d_call: -; clone_size: -; v_call: TRBV29-1; cdr3_length: 11; cdr3_nt: TGCAGCGTACCCGCGGGCGGGGAGCTGCTTTTT; cdr3_aa: CSVPAGGELLF
j_call: TRBJ1-4; d_call: -; clone_size: once; v_call: TRBV10-3; cdr3_length: 15; cdr3_nt: TGTGCCATCAAAGCGGGGGAGGGTATGAATGAAAAACTGTTTTTT; cdr3_aa: CAIKAGEGMNEKLFF
j_call: TRBJ2-6; d_call: -; clone_size: -; v_call: TRBV12-3/TRBV12-4; cdr3_length: 15; cdr3_nt: TGTGCCAGCAGTTTAGGGAGCTCTGGGGCCAACGTCCTGACTTTC; cdr3_aa: CASSLGSSGANVLTF
j_call: TRBJ2-1; d_call: -; clone_size: -; v_call: TRBV29-1; cdr3_length: 13; cdr3_nt: TGCAGCGTTATAAAGGGGCCCGAAGATGAGCAGTTCTTC; cdr3_aa: CSVIKGPEDEQFF
j_call: TRBJ1-4; d_call: -; clone_size: -; v_call: TRBV5-4; cdr3_length: 14; cdr3_nt: TGTGCCAGCAGCTCTGGTTCAATCCCGAGAAAACTGTTTTTT; cdr3_aa: CASSSGSIPRKLFF
j_call: TRBJ1-2; d_call: -; clone_size: once; v_call: TRBV7-9; cdr3_length: 13; cdr3_nt: TGTGCCAGCAGCTTAGCGCGGGGGAATGGCTACACCTTC; cdr3_aa: CASSLARGNGYTF
j_call: TRBJ2-5; d_call: -; clone_size: -; v_call: TRBV18; cdr3_length: 12; cdr3_nt: TGTGCCAGCTCACCACCGGGAGAGACCCAGTACTTC; cdr3_aa: CASSPPGETQYF
j_call: TRBJ1-1; d_call: -; clone_size: few; v_call: TRBV24-1; cdr3_length: 14; cdr3_nt: TGTGCCACCAGTGAGGGTCGGGGGAACACTGAAGCTTTCTTT; cdr3_aa: CATSEGRGNTEAFF
j_call: TRBJ2-1; d_call: TRBD1; clone_size: few; v_call: TRBV2; cdr3_length: 15; cdr3_nt: TGTGCCAGCAGTTCCCCGGGACAGGGATACAATGAGCAGTTCTTC; cdr3_aa: CASSSPGQGYNEQFF
j_call: TRBJ2-1; d_call: -; clone_size: -; v_call: TRBV2; cdr3_length: 13; cdr3_nt: TGTGCCAGCAGAGGGCTAGCCCAGAATGAGCAGTTCTTC; cdr3_aa: CASRGLAQNEQFF
j_call: TRBJ2-5; d_call: -; clone_size: -; v_call: TRBV28; cdr3_length: 14; cdr3_nt: TGTGCCAGCAGTTTAACGGGAAACAGAGGGACCCAGTACTTC; cdr3_aa: CASSLTGNRGTQYF
j_call: TRBJ1-1; d_call: -; clone_size: -; v_call: TRBV11-2; cdr3_length: 14; cdr3_nt: TGTGCCAGCAGCTTAGACTTCGCCGACACTGAAGCTTTCTTT; cdr3_aa: CASSLDFADTEAFF
j_call: TRBJ1-1; d_call: -; clone_size: -; v_call: TRBV2; cdr3_length: 13; cdr3_nt: TGTGCCAGCAGGCCCCAGGGTTATACTGAAGCTTTCTTT; cdr3_aa: CASRPQGYTEAFF
j_call: TRBJ2-5; d_call: TRBD2; clone_size: once; v_call: TRBV4-1; cdr3_length: 18; cdr3_nt: TGCGCCAGCAGCCAAGATAAACGGCTAGCGGGAGTTAGAGAGACCCAGTACTTC; cdr3_aa: CASSQDKRLAGVRETQYF
j_call: TRBJ2-7; d_call: -; clone_size: -; v_call: TRBV6-5; cdr3_length: 15; cdr3_nt: TGTGCCAGCAGTTACGTACGAGGGGGGGGCTACGAGCAGTACTTC; cdr3_aa: CASSYVRGGGYEQYF
j_call: TRBJ1-2; d_call: TRBD1; clone_size: -; v_call: TRBV4-1; cdr3_length: 16; cdr3_nt: TGCGCCAGCAGCCAAGTCGGGACAGGGGACCCCTATGGCTACACCTTC; cdr3_aa: CASSQVGTGDPYGYTF
j_call: TRBJ2-7; d_call: -; clone_size: -; v_call: TRBV12-3/TRBV12-4; cdr3_length: 13; cdr3_nt: TGTGCCAGCAGTTTAGGGCTCTCCTACGAGCAGTACTTC; cdr3_aa: CASSLGLSYEQYF
j_call: TRBJ1-1; d_call: -; clone_size: -; v_call: TRBV7-9; cdr3_length: 13; cdr3_nt: TGTGCCAGCAGGCCTGACCCGAACACTGAAGCTTTCTTT; cdr3_aa: CASRPDPNTEAFF
j_call: TRBJ1-1; d_call: -; clone_size: -; v_call: TRBV28; cdr3_length: 14; cdr3_nt: TGTGCCAGCAGTTCCCCCGGGGGGCTCACTGAAGCTTTCTTT; cdr3_aa: CASSSPGGLTEAFF
j_call: TRBJ2-7; d_call: -; clone_size: -; v_call: TRBV21-1; cdr3_length: 15; cdr3_nt: TGTGCCAGCAGCACCACCGGGACAGGGGGCTACGAGCAGTACTTC; cdr3_aa: CASSTTGTGGYEQYF
j_call: TRBJ2-3; d_call: TRBD2; clone_size: few; v_call: TRBV12-3/TRBV12-4; cdr3_length: 11; cdr3_nt: TGTGCCAGCACGAGGGAGGGTACGCAGTATTTT; cdr3_aa: CASTREGTQYF
j_call: TRBJ2-7; d_call: TRBD1; clone_size: few; v_call: TRBV2; cdr3_length: 13; cdr3_nt: TGTGCCAGCAGTGAGGGACAGGGCAACGAGCAGTACTTC; cdr3_aa: CASSEGQGNEQYF
j_call: TRBJ1-2; d_call: -; clone_size: -; v_call: TRBV7-8; cdr3_length: 13; cdr3_nt: TGTGCCAGCAGCTTAGGCAGGGGCGTTGGCTACACCTTC; cdr3_aa: CASSLGRGVGYTF
j_call: TRBJ1-3; d_call: -; clone_size: -; v_call: TRBV5-1; cdr3_length: 14; cdr3_nt: TGCGCCAGCAGCTTCAGCCCTGGCGGAAACACCATATATTTT; cdr3_aa: CASSFSPGGNTIYF
j_call: TRBJ1-3; d_call: -; clone_size: -; v_call: TRBV12-3/TRBV12-4; cdr3_length: 14; cdr3_nt: TGTGCCAGCAGTCCCCAAAGGTTGGGAAACACCATATATTTT; cdr3_aa: CASSPQRLGNTIYF
j_call: TRBJ1-2; d_call: TRBD1; clone_size: -; v_call: TRBV18; cdr3_length: 15; cdr3_nt: TGTGCCAGCCGGTCTGCCGGGACAGGGAACTATGGCTACACCTTC; cdr3_aa: CASRSAGTGNYGYTF
j_call: TRBJ1-1; d_call: -; clone_size: -; v_call: TRBV29-1; cdr3_length: 12; cdr3_nt: TGCAGCGCGGGCGAAAGATACACTGAAGCTTTCTTT; cdr3_aa: CSAGERYTEAFF
j_call: TRBJ1-1; d_call: -; clone_size: -; v_call: TRBV4-1; cdr3_length: 14; cdr3_nt: TGCGCCAGCAGCCCACAGGACGGCGCCACTGAAGCTTTCTTT; cdr3_aa: CASSPQDGATEAFF
j_call: TRBJ2-1; d_call: -; clone_size: -; v_call: TRBV11-2; cdr3_length: 15; cdr3_nt: TGTGCCAGCAGCTTAGACGGAAGCTCCTACAATGAGCAGTTCTTC; cdr3_aa: CASSLDGSSYNEQFF
j_call: TRBJ2-7; d_call: TRBD1; clone_size: -; v_call: TRBV29-1; cdr3_length: 14; cdr3_nt: TGCAGCGTGACCCGGACAGGGGTCTCCTACGAGCAGTACTTC; cdr3_aa: CSVTRTGVSYEQYF
j_call: TRBJ1-1; d_call: -; clone_size: -; v_call: TRBV5-1; cdr3_length: 12; cdr3_nt: TGCGCCAGCGGACAGCCGAACACTGAAGCTTTCTTT; cdr3_aa: CASGQPNTEAFF
j_call: TRBJ2-5; d_call: -; clone_size: -; v_call: TRBV9; cdr3_length: 15; cdr3_nt: TGTGCCAGCAGCGTAGGAGGGACACAACATGAGACCCAGTACTTC; cdr3_aa: CASSVGGTQHETQYF
j_call: TRBJ1-6; d_call: TRBD1; clone_size: -; v_call: TRBV5-4; cdr3_length: 15; cdr3_nt: TGTGCCAGCAGCGGGACGACAGGGGATAGGTCACCCCTCCACTTT; cdr3_aa: CASSGTTGDRSPLHF
j_call: TRBJ1-2; d_call: TRBD1; clone_size: -; v_call: TRBV14; cdr3_length: 14; cdr3_nt: TGTGCCAGCAGCCATCCCGGGACAGGGGATGGCTACACCTTC; cdr3_aa: CASSHPGTGDGYTF
j_call: TRBJ2-7; d_call: -; clone_size: -; v_call: TRBV27; cdr3_length: 14; cdr3_nt: TGTGCCAGCAGTTCCGGCCGCGGTCCCTACGAGCAGTACTTC; cdr3_aa: CASSSGRGPYEQYF
j_call: TRBJ1-3; d_call: -; clone_size: -; v_call: TRBV6-1; cdr3_length: 12; cdr3_nt: TGTGCCAGCAGTGATTACGGAAACACCATATATTTT; cdr3_aa: CASSDYGNTIYF
j_call: TRBJ2-1; d_call: -; clone_size: -; v_call: TRBV5-1; cdr3_length: 11; cdr3_nt: TGCGCCAGCACCTATTACAATGAGCAGTTCTTC; cdr3_aa: CASTYYNEQFF
j_call: TRBJ2-1; d_call: TRBD1; clone_size: -; v_call: TRBV18; cdr3_length: 14; cdr3_nt: TGTGCCAGCTCACCTGGACAGGGTGGCAATGAGCAGTTCTTC; cdr3_aa: CASSPGQGGNEQFF